A single sample is the source of the 21 T cell receptor beta chains below, sequenced in a study of cytomegalovirus exposure and HLA in healthy donors. Use of 60 Vbeta and 13 Jbeta primers characterized the PCR. The data were produced by immunoSEQ multiplex PCR, yet TCRdb's version contains in-frame clones alone and is incomplete. There are over 75,000 clones in the sample; 60% to 80% occur only once, and 6% lies in the top ten. Sequenced: PBMCs. Receptor source: a female donor in good health and CMV-seronegative.

The J gene is TRBJ2-5, the V gene TRBV7-9, with D possibly matching TRBD2 (5 bases). V shed 7 bases and J shed 3 bases, with 12 bases lying between them. CDR1 and CDR2 from the germline V gene are SEHNR and FQNEAQ (reference sequence). The CDR3 extends over 13 amino acids. The CDR3, as DNA: TGTGCCAGCATGGAGGCTGCGAAAGAGACCCAGTACTTC. Translated, it gives CASMEAAKETQYF.

The chain recombines TRBV4-2 with TRBJ2-7, with D maybe TRBD2 (7 bases). CDR3 length equals 15 residues. CDR1 and CDR2 from the germline V gene are LGHNA and YNFKEQ. V dropped 0 bases and J dropped 5 bases, with 14 bases sitting between them. CDR3 sequence: CASSQDGGGPNEQYF. The CDR3 DNA reads as TGTGCCAGCAGCCAAGATGGGGGGGGGCCCAACGAGCAGTACTTC.

The V and J genes are TRBV29-1 and TRBJ2-1, with a weak D call TRBD2 (5 bases). V gave up 0 bases and J gave up 2 bases, with 11 bases separating them. The CDR3 sequence is 15 residues long. Germline V gene lookup returns CDR1 SQVTM and CDR2 ANQGSEA. The CDR3 loop reads CSVEDERITYNEQFF. The DNA of the CDR3 is TGCAGCGTTGAAGATGAGCGGATAACCTACAATGAGCAGTTCTTC.

The V call is TRBV6-1, the J call TRBJ1-5; maybe TRBD1 (5 bases). Germline V gene lookup returns CDR1 MNHNS and CDR2 SASEGT. The V and J ends lost 4 bases and 5 bases respectively, with 15 bases between them. The CDR3 contains 15 residues. The CDR3 DNA sequence: TGTGCCAGCAGTGGGGTGGGCAGACAGTATCAGCCCCAGCATTTT. Its translation: CASSGVGRQYQPQHF.

This clone was counted a single time. V is TRBV5-1 and J is TRBJ1-2; 8 bases line up with TRBD1. Trimming cost V 3 bases and J 1 base; bases outside gene matches: 5. Looked up from germline, CDR1 is SGHRS and CDR2 is YFSETQ. The CDR3 covers 15 residues. CDR3 loop: CASSSQGAGNYGYTF. CDR3 in DNA: TGCGCCAGCAGCTCTCAGGGGGCGGGTAACTATGGCTACACCTTC.

This clone was counted between two and nine times. The chain carries TRBV4-3 and TRBJ2-3, with D possibly matching TRBD1 (5 bases). V gave up 0 bases and J gave up 5 bases, with 15 bases separating them. CDR3 size: 16 residues. Germline CDR1 reads LGHNA; CDR2 reads YSLEER. The CDR3 coding sequence is TGCGCCAGCAGCCAAGAAGGAAGGGGCCTAGGAGATACGCAGTATTTT. Its protein product is CASSQEGRGLGDTQYF.

V usage is TRBV5-4 and J usage is TRBJ1-1; TRBD1 matches at 9 bases. This CDR3 has 16 residues. The germline V gene has CDR1 SGHNT and CDR2 YYREEE (reference sequence). Trimming cost V 4 bases and J 5 bases; bases outside gene matches: 12. The CDR3 protein is CASSLPGGQGRTEAFF. The CDR3 nucleotides are TGTGCCAGCAGCCTCCCAGGGGGACAGGGAAGGACTGAAGCTTTCTTT.

In its sample, this clone was seen once. The chain has TRBV4-2 and TRBJ1-5; D perhaps matches TRBD1 (6 bases). The CDR3 spans 15 residues. Germline CDR1 LGHNA, CDR2 YNFKEQ. V lost 0 bases, J lost 4 bases, and 10 bases lay in between. The CDR3 DNA reads TGTGCCAGCAGCCAAGATCCTAGGGGGAATCAGCCCCAGCATTTT. Translated, it gives CASSQDPRGNQPQHF.

This chain uses TRBV27 with TRBJ1-1; D unresolved. Germline lookup yields CDR1 MNHEY and CDR2 SMNVEV (reference sequence). The CDR3 is 13 residues long. V was shortened by 7 bases and J by 7 bases, with 16 bases between the two germline ends. The CDR3 loop reads CASTRGNSGEAFF. CDR3 coding DNA: TGTGCCAGCACCCGAGGGAATTCGGGTGAAGCTTTCTTT.

The chain couples TRBV5-4 to TRBJ2-7; TRBD1 agrees at 7 bases. Germline assignment: CDR1 SGHNT and CDR2 YYREEE (reference sequence). V lost 0 bases, J lost 2 bases, and 5 bases stayed unmatched. CDR3 length: 15 amino acids. The chain's CDR3 is CASSLVGGTTYEQYF. CDR3 nucleotides: TGTGCCAGCAGCTTGGTAGGGGGCACGACCTACGAGCAGTACTTC.

V gene TRBV9 combines with J gene TRBJ2-2; 9 positions agree with TRBD1. This CDR3 has 16 residues. Trimming cost V 3 bases and J 4 bases; bases outside gene matches: 7. Per germline, CDR1 SGDLS and CDR2 YYNGEE. CDR3 residues: CASSGGGQGTTGELFF. For the CDR3, the DNA is TGTGCCAGCAGCGGGGGAGGACAGGGGACCACCGGGGAGCTGTTTTTT.

This clone occurred once. This chain uses TRBV4-3 with TRBJ2-3; 8 bases match TRBD2. The CDR3 covers 16 residues. In germline, CDR1 is LGHNA, CDR2 YSLEER. V shed 0 bases, J shed 4 bases, and the junction held 6 bases outside the gene matches. The CDR3 DNA is TGCGCCAGCAGCCAAGATTCCGGGGGGGGAGCAGATACGCAGTATTTT. Protein: CASSQDSGGGADTQYF.

The J gene is TRBJ2-1, the V gene TRBV5-4; TRBD1 is a possible D gene (6 bases). Trimming shortened V by 4 bases and J by 6 bases, and 20 bases separated the two germline ends. Germline CDR1 SGHNT, CDR2 YYREEE (reference sequence). CDR3 length equals 16 residues. The CDR3 DNA reads TGTGCCAGCAGCCGAGATTCCCAGGGGCTCGGCAATGAGCAGTTCTTC. Translating gives CASSRDSQGLGNEQFF.

This chain uses TRBV28 with TRBJ1-1; D gene ambiguous. This CDR3 is 12 amino acids long. Trimming stripped 6 bases from V and 7 bases from J, with 12 bases between. Germline values: CDR1 MDHEN, CDR2 SYDVKM. CDR3 amino acids: CASSPLLDEAFF. The CDR3 DNA reads as TGTGCCAGCAGCCCTCTGTTAGATGAAGCTTTCTTT.

The rearrangement uses TRBV19 and TRBJ2-7; D gene ambiguous. The CDR3 totals 15 residues. The germline V gene encodes CDR1 LNHDA and CDR2 SQIVND (reference sequence). V was shortened by 3 bases and J by 1 base, with 13 bases between the two germline ends. CDR3 DNA sequence: TGTGCCAGTAGTATTGCCAGGCGACCGTCCTACGAGCAGTACTTC. Translation: CASSIARRPSYEQYF.

This chain links TRBV19 with TRBJ2-2; possibly TRBD2 for D (7 bases). This CDR3 region has 15 residues. The V gene's germline CDR1 is LNHDA and CDR2 SQIVND (reference sequence). Trimming removed 3 bases from V and 7 bases from J, with 15 bases in between. The CDR3 DNA is TGTGCCAGTAGTATTTTGGCGGGGGCGGGCGGGGAGCTGTTTTTT. Translating gives CASSILAGAGGELFF. Supplemented by reference TRBV19 and TRBJ2-2, the full variable domain reads DGGITQSPKYLFRKEGQNVTLSCEQNLNHDAMYWYRQDPGQGLRLIYYSQIVNDFQKGDIAEGYSVSREKKESFPLTVTSAQKNPTAFYLCASSILAGAGGELFFGEGSRLTVL.

The rearrangement links TRBV5-4 to TRBJ2-5; possibly TRBD2 for D (6 bases). Trimming pared 4 bases from V and 0 bases from J, leaving 13 bases between. This CDR3 is built from 15 residues. Germline values: CDR1 SGHNT, CDR2 YYREEE (reference sequence). CDR3 DNA: TGTGCCAGCAGCGGAGGGAATTCCCACCAAGAGACCCAGTACTTC. This sequence encodes CASSGGNSHQETQYF.

The V gene is TRBV5-6, the J gene TRBJ1-2; TRBD1 matches 7 bases. The CDR3 totals 15 residues. J was trimmed by 4 bases and V by 4 bases; bases with no gene match: 10. Per germline, CDR1 SGHDT and CDR2 YYEEEE. The CDR3 DNA follows: TGTGCCAGCAGCCCCACGGACAGGTATAGCTATGGCTACACCTTC. This translates into CASSPTDRYSYGYTF.

The chain recombines TRBV5-8 with TRBJ2-3; TRBD1 matches at 8 bases. The CDR3 is made up of 16 amino acids. Germline loops: CDR1 SGHTS, CDR2 YDEGEE. J lost 6 bases, V lost 4 bases, and 13 bases had no gene match. CDR3 sequence reads: CASSLAPRGQMDTQYF. CDR3 sequence (DNA): TGTGCCAGCAGCCTAGCCCCCAGGGGGCAAATGGATACGCAGTATTTT.

This clone came up a few times. In DNA, the CDR3 is TGCGCCAGCAGCTTGTGGGGTGGGGGGGCTCCAGATACGCAGTATTTT. It translates to CASSLWGGGAPDTQYF. The rearrangement joins TRBV5-1 to TRBJ2-3; perhaps TRBD2 as D (7 bases). Germline-derived CDR1 and CDR2 are SGHRS and YFSETQ. Trimming took 1 base from V and 4 from J, leaving 16 bases between them. There are 16 residues in the CDR3.

The rearrangement uses TRBV10-3 and TRBJ2-5; D uncertain. The germline V gene has CDR1 ENHRY and CDR2 SYGVKD. With 6 bases removed from V and 3 bases from J, the gap between germline ends came to 8 bases. The length of the CDR3 is 12 residues. As DNA, the CDR3 is TGTGCCATCAGCCCCCCGGAAGAGACCCAGTACTTC. This sequence encodes CAISPPEETQYF.